This TCR beta chain is drawn from a study of CXCR3-negative and CXCR3-positive naive CD8 T cells. Study-wide findings and caveats: The study found more hydrophobic TRB CDR3s in CXCR3-positive naive cells than in CXCR3-negative naive cells. Diversity ran similarly high across both naive subsets but far lower in memory CD8+ cells. Naive subsets had comparable surface CD5; TCR strength was inferred from TRB CDR3 properties.

This CDR3 region has 16 residues. Germline loops: CDR1 SGHRS, CDR2 YFSETQ. UMI labels and 5' RACE were used to prepare the TRB cDNA libraries. TCRdb re-called the 5' RACE reads and catalogs CDR3 proteins one per entry, DNA excluded. The sample holds some 50,000 distinct CDR3 sequences. Of note for this clonotype: Its cognate antigen is unknown.

This sequence was found in a human donor in good health. Some clones in this sample may be carry-over from other donors' samples. The sequenced sample consisted of naive CXCR3- CD8+ T cells from blood. Stated subset: CD45RO-CCR7+CD27+CD95- naive CD8+ T cells lacking CXCR3 (TNR3-). This chain links TRBV5-1 with TRBJ1-3; TCRdb proposes TRBD1, but this gene call is untestable without DNA. Here the CDR3 reads CASSLGRGQVGNTIYF.